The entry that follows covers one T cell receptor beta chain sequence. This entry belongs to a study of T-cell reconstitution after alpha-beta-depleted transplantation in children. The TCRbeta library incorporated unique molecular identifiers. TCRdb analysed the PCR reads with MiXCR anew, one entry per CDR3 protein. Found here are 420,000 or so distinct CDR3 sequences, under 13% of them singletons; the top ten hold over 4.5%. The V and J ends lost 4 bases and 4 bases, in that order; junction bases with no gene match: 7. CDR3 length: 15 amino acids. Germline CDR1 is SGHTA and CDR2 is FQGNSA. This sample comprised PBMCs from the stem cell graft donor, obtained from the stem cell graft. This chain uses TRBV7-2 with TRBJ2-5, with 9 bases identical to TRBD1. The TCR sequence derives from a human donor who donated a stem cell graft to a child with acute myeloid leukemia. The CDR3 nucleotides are TGTGCCAGCAGCTCTATGACAGGGGGTGGAGAGACCCAGTACTTC. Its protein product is CASSSMTGGGETQYF.